The clone carrying this T cell receptor beta chain was counted at least ten times. Its target is unknown. Assembly of TCR beta libraries relied on iRepertoire HTBI primers together with Arm-PCR of CDR3 regions. TCRdb reanalysed the multiplex PCR reads using MiXCR and keeps one entry per CDR3 protein. The sample holds about 440,000 distinct CDR3 sequences, 15% seen once. The time point denotes: newly diagnosed GD, antithyroid drugs for less than 3 months. Researchers made the TCR library from RNA that was extracted from PBMCs. Germline V gives CDR1 LGHDT, CDR2 YNNKEL (reference sequence). Trimming removed 6 bases from V and 2 bases from J, with 13 bases in between. This CDR3 comprises 14 residues. The sample is drawn from a study of regulatory T cells in long-lasting Graves disease. Turning to the study itself: Freshly diagnosed Graves' patients had used antithyroid drugs for under 3 months.

Broader study findings: Among the persistent patients, approximately 2,900 public clonotypes were shared, more than the 950 to 1,000 shared among new patients. Newly diagnosed disease favored TRBV20-1 and TRBJ2-1 over persistent disease.

The sample also formed part of further work on T cells in Graves' hyperthyroidism and ophthalmopathy.

The rearrangement joins TRBV3-1 to TRBJ2-5; D unclear. The receptor comes from a woman in her twenties or thirties with Graves disease. Source: peripheral blood mononuclear cells (PBMCs), taken at new diagnosis, from a patient treated with antithyroid drugs. For the CDR3, the DNA is TGTGCCAGCAGTGAGAGTTCTGGGCAAGAGACCCAGTACTTC. Translation: CASSESSGQETQYF.